This T cell receptor beta chain comes out of a study of T cells in localized non-small cell lung cancer. Overall study results and limits: There was an association of higher blood T cell density with longer overall survival. A median of 57 clones ranked among the top 100 in tumor appeared in adjacent lung. Heterogeneity remains possible because sequencing was limited to only one tumor region.

Here immunoSEQ multiplex PCR was the method, and the copy in TCRdb shows in-frame clones only, minus some. The table has 30,000 or so clones, roughly 88% seen once. V lost 6 bases, J lost 7 bases, and 9 bases stayed unmatched. The CDR3 spans 15 residues. CDR1 is MNHNS, CDR2 SASEGT, per germline. Comment on this clone: Its matching antigen is unknown.

The chain combines TRBV6-1 with TRBJ1-4; 9 bases map to TRBD1. The sequence came from a woman aged 35-75 years with stage III lung adenocarcinoma. Material: peripheral blood mononuclear cells, obtained before any cancer treatment. The CDR3 DNA follows: TGTGCCAGCAGCCTCCTACGGGACAGGGCTGAAAAACTGTTTTTT. It specifies CASSLLRDRAEKLFF.